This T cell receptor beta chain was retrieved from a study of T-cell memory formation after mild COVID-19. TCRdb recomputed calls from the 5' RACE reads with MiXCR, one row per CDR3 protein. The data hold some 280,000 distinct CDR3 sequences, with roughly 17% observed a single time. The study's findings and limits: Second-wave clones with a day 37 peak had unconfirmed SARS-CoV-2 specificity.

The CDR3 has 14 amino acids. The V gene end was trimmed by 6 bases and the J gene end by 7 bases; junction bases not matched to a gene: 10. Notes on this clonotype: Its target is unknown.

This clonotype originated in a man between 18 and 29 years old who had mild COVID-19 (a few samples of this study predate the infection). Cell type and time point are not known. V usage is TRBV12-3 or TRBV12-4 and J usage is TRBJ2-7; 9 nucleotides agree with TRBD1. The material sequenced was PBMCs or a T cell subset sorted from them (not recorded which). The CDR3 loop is CASSRGTGRWEQYF. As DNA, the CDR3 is TGTGCCAGCAGCCGGGGGACAGGGCGGTGGGAGCAGTACTTC.